Listed here are 18 T cell receptor beta chains from one sample, sequenced in a study of early T cells in non-severe SARS-CoV-2 infection. Each CDR3 protein gets one entry after TCRdb re-called the 5' RACE reads with MiXCR. The sample lists approximately 57,000 distinct CDR3 sequences, 9.5% to 15% occurring once. The specimen sequenced was whole blood. The receptors stem from an adult who was a healthcare worker with PCR-confirmed SARS-CoV-2 infection or an uninfected control (not recorded which).

The chain combines TRBV9 with TRBJ1-6; no clear D. Trimming cost V 4 bases and J 7 bases, with 9 bases left between them. The CDR3 has 13 amino acids. Looked up from germline, CDR1 is SGDLS and CDR2 is YYNGEE. As DNA, the CDR3 is TGTGCCAGCAGCCCTGTCGGGAATTCACCCCTCCACTTT. This codes for CASSPVGNSPLHF.

The chain uses TRBV11-2 and TRBJ2-7; TRBD1 agrees at 7 bases. V lost 2 bases and J lost 3; bases outside the gene matches: 7. CDR1 SGHAT and CDR2 FQNNGV come from the germline V gene. The length of the CDR3 is 15 residues. As DNA, the CDR3 is TGTGCCAGCAGCTTAAACCGGGACAGCTACTACGAGCAGTACTTC. Its translation is CASSLNRDSYYEQYF.

The chain carries TRBV15 and TRBJ2-7; perhaps D is TRBD1 or TRBD2 (5 bases each). The V and J ends lost 0 bases and 5 bases respectively, with 14 bases between them. The CDR3 sequence is 15 residues long. Germline-derived CDR1 and CDR2 are LNHNV and YYDKDF (reference sequence). CDR3 residues: CATSRDQRGWNEQYF. CDR3 nucleotides: TGTGCCACCAGCAGAGATCAGAGGGGATGGAACGAGCAGTACTTC.

The gene calls are TRBV27 and TRBJ1-6; 9 bases are a match to TRBD1. Per the germline V gene, CDR1 is MNHEY and CDR2 is SMNVEV (reference sequence). There are 14 residues in the CDR3. Unmatched junction bases numbered 1, after V lost 5 bases and J lost 5 bases. CDR3 bases: TGTGCCAGCAGTGGGACAGGGAATAATTCACCCCTCCACTTT. Protein product: CASSGTGNNSPLHF.

This clonotype appeared many times. V gene TRBV10-3 combines with J gene TRBJ2-3, with D perhaps being TRBD1 or TRBD2 (5 bases each). V was shortened by 0 bases and J by 1 base, with 8 bases between the two germline ends. Germline V CDR1 and CDR2: ENHRY, SYGVKD. The CDR3 has 15 residues. The CDR3 sequence is CAISESRGGTDTQYF. CDR3 nucleotide sequence: TGTGCCATCAGTGAGTCGCGAGGGGGCACAGATACGCAGTATTTT.

In this sample, this clonotype turned up many times. The chain has TRBV6-2 or TRBV6-3 and TRBJ2-7, with D perhaps given as TRBD1 or TRBD2 (5 bases each). Germline V gene sequence: CDR1 MNHEY, CDR2 SVGEGT. The germline V and J ends were trimmed by 2 bases and 3 bases, with 20 bases remaining between them. The length of the CDR3 is 17 residues. Written as DNA, the CDR3 is TGTGCCAGCAGTTACCGACGCATTAGGGACGGCCACTACGAGCAGTACTTC. Translated: CASSYRRIRDGHYEQYF.

This clonotype was found a few times. The chain combines TRBV27 with TRBJ2-7, with 7 nucleotides matching TRBD1. The CDR3 is made up of 14 amino acids. With V trimmed by 2 bases and J by 5 bases, 6 bases remained unmatched. Germline values: CDR1 MNHEY, CDR2 SMNVEV (reference sequence). CDR3 bases: TGTGCCAGCAGTTTACGTAGAGGGGGCAACGAGCAGTACTTC. Translated: CASSLRRGGNEQYF.

The gene calls are TRBV4-1 and TRBJ1-1, with 8 bases that match TRBD1. Germline CDR1 MGHRA, CDR2 YSYEKL. The CDR3 sequence is 16 residues long. The J segment lost 1 base and the V segment lost 8 bases, leaving 12 bases of the junction unmatched. The CDR3 region has the DNA TGCGCCAGCTTAGCCGGGACAGGCAGAGGGAACACTGAAGCTTTCTTT. It specifies CASLAGTGRGNTEAFF.

The chain has TRBV6-1 and TRBJ2-7, with D perhaps assigned TRBD1 or TRBD2 (5 bases each). Per the germline V gene, CDR1 is MNHNS and CDR2 is SASEGT. This CDR3 comprises 14 residues. V was shortened by 3 bases and J by 2 bases, with 11 bases between the two germline ends. The CDR3 loop is CASSDRDGPYEQYF. The CDR3 DNA follows: TGTGCCAGCAGTGACCGGGACGGACCCTACGAGCAGTACTTC.

This clonotype occurred a few times. The gene calls are TRBV12-3 or TRBV12-4 and TRBJ2-3, with 7 bases identical to TRBD1. Trimming removed 8 bases from V and 2 bases from J; junction bases left unmatched: 13. The length of the CDR3 is 16 residues. CDR3 protein: CASRMTDRVTTDTQYF. The CDR3 DNA reads as TGTGCCAGCCGTATGACTGACAGGGTCACCACAGATACGCAGTATTTT.

The chain recombines TRBV11-2 with TRBJ2-2, with unresolved D. Germline loops: CDR1 SGHAT, CDR2 FQNNGV. V lost 1 base and J 4 bases, leaving 4 bases between the germline ends. The CDR3 has 13 residues. The CDR3 coding sequence is TGTGCCAGCAGCTTAGCGACCACCGGGGAGCTGTTTTTT. Translated, it gives CASSLATTGELFF.

This clonotype occurred many times. The V and J genes are TRBV12-3 or TRBV12-4 and TRBJ1-1; D ambiguous. Trimming took off 6 bases at V and 1 base at J, with 15 bases between the two ends. CDR3 length: 15 residues. CDR3 protein: CASSYVGPRNTEAFF. CDR3 DNA sequence: TGTGCCAGCAGCTACGTGGGTCCTAGGAACACTGAAGCTTTCTTT.

V usage is TRBV20-1 and J usage is TRBJ1-6, with D tentatively TRBD1 (6 bases). This CDR3 has 12 residues. V lost 6 bases to trimming and J lost 6 bases, with 9 bases between them. CDR1 and CDR2 from the germline V gene are DFQATT and SNEGSKA (reference sequence). The CDR3 loop reads CSARTVNSPLHF. CDR3 bases: TGCAGTGCCCGGACAGTTAATTCACCCCTCCACTTT.

V and J are TRBV7-9 and TRBJ2-3; TRBD2 agrees at 7 bases. The CDR3 sequence is 14 residues long. Looked up from germline, CDR1 is SEHNR and CDR2 is FQNEAQ (reference sequence). The J segment lost 5 bases and the V segment lost 5 bases, leaving 7 bases of the junction unmatched. CDR3 DNA sequence: TGTGCCAGCAGCCCATGGACGGGAGGAGATACGCAGTATTTT. It codes for CASSPWTGGDTQYF.

The gene calls are TRBV12-2 and TRBJ2-1; the listed D gene, TRBD2, was not tested against the DNA. TRBV12-2 is assigned pseudogene status. There are 16 residues in the CDR3. The CDR3: CASRFIPAGSHNEQFF. The CDR3 DNA follows: TGTGCAAGTCGCTTTATACCAGCGGGGTCCCACAATGAGCAGTTCTTC.

The chain has TRBV20-1 and TRBJ2-5; no firm D call. Looked up from germline, CDR1 is DFQATT and CDR2 is SNEGSKA (reference sequence). V was cut by 0 bases and J by 9 bases, with 20 bases left in between. This CDR3 is 15 amino acids long. The CDR3 nucleotides are TGCAGTGCTAGAGATGGAGTGGACCCCGATGGAGCCCAGTACTTC. Its protein product is CSARDGVDPDGAQYF.

This clonotype has ten or more counts. The J gene is TRBJ1-2, the V gene TRBV20-1; TRBD1 aligns across 9 bases. The CDR3 extends over 14 amino acids. Trimming cost V 6 bases and J 2 bases; bases outside gene matches: 7. Germline lookup yields CDR1 DFQATT and CDR2 SNEGSKA (reference sequence). The CDR3 DNA reads as TGCAGTGCCCCCGGGACAGGGACCAACTATGGCTACACCTTC. This codes for CSAPGTGTNYGYTF.

The table lists this clonotype with a few counts. For the CDR3, the DNA is TGTGCTAGTCGGCAACCAGGGGACACTGAAGCTTTCTTT. Amino acid sequence: CASRQPGDTEAFF. The gene calls are TRBV12-5 and TRBJ1-1; a weak D match, TRBD1 (6 bases). Germline V CDR1 and CDR2: LGHNT, FRNRAP. Trimming took 8 bases from V and 3 from J, leaving 13 bases between them. The length of the CDR3 is 13 residues. The full variable domain, completed using reference TRBV12-5 and TRBJ1-1, is DARVTQTPRHKVTEMGQEVTMRCQPILGHNTVFWYRQTMMQGLELLAYFRNRAPLDDSGMPKDRFSAEMPDATLATLKIQPSEPRDSAVYFCASRQPGDTEAFFGQGTRLTVV.